This T cell receptor beta chain was identified in a study of T cell repertoires in cytomegalovirus infection (dated by TCRdb to the late 2010s). Study-wide context: Donor HLA type was relevant to the analysis, because carriage of CMV infection together with the matching HLA type was indicated by public TCR beta signatures. What the study reported, not specific to this receptor: In both this cohort and an independent roughly 350-donor cohort, the cumulative frequency of public TCR beta family members distinguished carriers of CMV infection plus the relevant HLA type. The ex vivo response was dominated by HLA-C-restricted CMV-specific TCR beta clonotypes, and the single most frequent clonotype in two of eight donors was supplied by these HLA-C-restricted clonotypes.

Sequencing took place on an Illumina HiSeq 1500. TCRdb reworked the public reads: Q25 trimming with fastp, MiXCR clone assembly, productive beta chains retained. Each CDR3 protein gets just one entry, which takes the most common genes and DNA from the rows behind it. The sample table lists some 450,000 distinct CDR3 sequences, about 33% of them with a count of one. The ten largest clones capture roughly 13% of the sample. This clonotype has at least ten counts. Its antigen specificity is not known. No base quality values were provided; no much bigger clone lies one nucleotide off. Based on the germline V gene, the CDR1 and CDR2 sequences are SGHTA and FQGNSA. Ends trimmed: V by 5 bases, J by 4 bases; bases unmatched to a gene: 4. Its CDR3 holds 15 amino acids, cysteine through phenylalanine. CDR3 DNA is the only sequence kept; it has 45 bases, read in frame from the first base.

Sequenced: PBMCs. This TCR came from a human donor in good health (CMV status not recorded). Some clones in this sample may be carry-over from other donors' samples. This chain is built from TRBV7-2 and TRBJ1-5, and 11 junctional nucleotides match TRBD1. CDR3 region: CASSAGTGGNQPQHF. Here is the DNA: TGTGCCAGCAGCGCGGGGACAGGGGGGAATCAGCCCCAGCATTTT.